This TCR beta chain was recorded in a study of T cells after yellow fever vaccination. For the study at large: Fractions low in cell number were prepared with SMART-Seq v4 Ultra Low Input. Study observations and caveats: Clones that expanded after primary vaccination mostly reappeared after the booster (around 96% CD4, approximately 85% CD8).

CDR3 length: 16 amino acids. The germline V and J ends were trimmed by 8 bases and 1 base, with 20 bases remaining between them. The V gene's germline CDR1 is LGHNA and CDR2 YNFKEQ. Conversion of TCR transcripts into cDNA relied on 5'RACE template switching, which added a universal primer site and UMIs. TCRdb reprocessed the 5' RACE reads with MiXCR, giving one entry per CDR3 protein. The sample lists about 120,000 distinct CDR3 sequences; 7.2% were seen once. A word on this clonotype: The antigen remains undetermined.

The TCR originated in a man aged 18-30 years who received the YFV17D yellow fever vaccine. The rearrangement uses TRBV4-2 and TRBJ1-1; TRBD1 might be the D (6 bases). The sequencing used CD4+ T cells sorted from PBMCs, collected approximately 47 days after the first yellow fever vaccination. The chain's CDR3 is CASGPGGRCGNTEAFF. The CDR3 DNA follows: TGTGCCAGCGGCCCCGGGGGCCGCTGCGGGAACACTGAAGCTTTCTTT.